Below are 18 T cell receptor beta chains sequenced from a single sample in a study of CD8+ T cells in alopecia areata. Reverse transcribed after extraction, RNA yielded cDNA as the sequencing template. Assay used: immunoSEQ multiplex PCR; TCRdb lists only in-frame clones, some missing. The profile shows over 200,000 clones, 50% to 60% of them singletons. The sequences come from CD4+ T cells sorted from blood, collected at week 0. Receptors were obtained from a human donor with alopecia areata.

This rearrangement joins TRBV30 to TRBJ2-3, with unresolved D. The germline V gene has CDR1 GTSNPN and CDR2 SVGIG (reference sequence). CDR3 length equals 15 residues. V lost 3 bases, J lost 8 bases, and 21 bases lay in between. The CDR3 bases are TGTGCCTGGAGAGACCAGAGACGGAGTATTGGTACGCAGTATTTT. Amino acid sequence: CAWRDQRRSIGTQYF.

The chain couples TRBV6-1 to TRBJ1-5, with 7 bases fitting TRBD1. Germline lookup yields CDR1 MNHNS and CDR2 SASEGT. V shed 8 bases and J 1 base; nucleotides not matched to a gene: 5. The CDR3 is 14 amino acids. CDR3 region: CASCPQGSNQPQHF. As DNA, the CDR3 is TGTGCCAGCTGCCCACAGGGGAGCAATCAGCCCCAGCATTTT.

The rearrangement uses TRBV5-1 and TRBJ2-2; no definite D call. The CDR3 extends over 14 amino acids. V was trimmed by 1 base and J by 6 bases, leaving 10 bases between them. The V gene's germline CDR1 is SGHRS and CDR2 YFSETQ. As DNA, the CDR3 is TGCGCCAGCAGCTTGTCCCCTGCACCCGGGGAGCTGTTTTTT. Amino acids: CASSLSPAPGELFF.

The chain has TRBV7-8 and TRBJ2-3; no reliable D call. Trimming pared 2 bases from V and 0 bases from J, leaving 9 bases between. CDR1 and CDR2 from the germline V gene are SGHVS and FQNEAQ. This CDR3 region has 15 residues. This chain's CDR3 is CASSLMGASTDTQYF. CDR3 coding DNA: TGTGCCAGCAGCTTAATGGGTGCTAGCACAGATACGCAGTATTTT.

The chain links TRBV5-1 to TRBJ2-1; 7 nucleotides agree with TRBD2. Germline V gives CDR1 SGHRS, CDR2 YFSETQ. The CDR3 loop spans 15 amino acids. After removal of 4 bases from V and 0 bases from J, the junction contained 4 bases not matched to a gene. The CDR3 is CASSGGDYSYNEQFF. In DNA form, the CDR3 reads TGCGCCAGCAGCGGAGGGGACTACTCCTACAATGAGCAGTTCTTC.

This clone occurred a few times. The V and J genes are TRBV4-2 and TRBJ2-7; D unresolved. Germline CDR1 reads LGHNA; CDR2 reads YNFKEQ. V was shortened by 5 bases and J by 5 bases, with 10 bases between the two germline ends. This CDR3 region has 12 residues. This CDR3 reads CASSLGLDEQYF. DNA of the CDR3: TGTGCCAGCAGCTTAGGTTTGGACGAGCAGTACTTC.

The V call is TRBV11-2, the J call TRBJ1-1, with unresolved D. V shed 6 bases and J shed 0 bases, with 8 bases lying between them. Germline CDR1 and CDR2: SGHAT and FQNNGV. The CDR3 runs to 13 residues. The CDR3 region is CASSSNMNTEAFF. The DNA for the CDR3 is TGTGCCAGCAGTTCCAATATGAACACTGAAGCTTTCTTT.

V usage is TRBV27 and J usage is TRBJ2-7; D perhaps matches TRBD1 (6 bases). V lost 0 bases and J 6 bases, leaving 15 bases between the germline ends. The CDR3 extends over 15 amino acids. Germline CDR1 is MNHEY and CDR2 is SMNVEV (reference sequence). This CDR3 reads CASSLSRQGHGEQYF. CDR3 in DNA: TGTGCCAGCAGTTTATCGAGGCAGGGGCATGGCGAGCAGTACTTC.

This chain uses TRBV9 with TRBJ2-1; D not certain. The CDR3 contains 12 residues. From germline, CDR1 is SGDLS and CDR2 YYNGEE. V was cut by 1 base and J by 9 bases, with 8 bases left in between. CDR3 amino acids: CASSVQFAEQFF. The CDR3 DNA is TGTGCCAGCAGCGTACAATTTGCTGAGCAGTTCTTC.

CDR3 in amino acids: CSVEVMTASGLQETQYF. For the CDR3, the DNA is TGCAGCGTTGAGGTAATGACGGCTAGCGGACTCCAAGAGACCCAGTACTTC. The chain joins TRBV29-1 to TRBJ2-5; 7 bases match TRBD2. Per germline, CDR1 SQVTM and CDR2 ANQGSEA. CDR3 length equals 17 residues. The V segment lost 3 bases and the J segment 1 base; nucleotides outside the gene matches: 14.

This sequence joins TRBV30 and TRBJ1-1; D gene uncertain. The V gene lost 4 bases and the J gene lost 4 bases, with 13 bases spanning the gap. The V gene's germline CDR1 is GTSNPN and CDR2 SVGIG (reference sequence). CDR3 length: 13 amino acids. Written as DNA, the CDR3 is TGTGCCTGGACGTTAGGCTGGGGCACTGAAGCTTTCTTT. It specifies CAWTLGWGTEAFF.

This rearrangement joins TRBV4-2 to TRBJ2-3; D is ambiguous. The length of the CDR3 is 14 residues. Trimming removed 4 bases from V and 0 bases from J, with 8 bases in between. CDR1 is LGHNA and CDR2 is YNFKEQ in the germline V gene. Here the CDR3 reads CASSPSWSTDTQYF. As DNA, the CDR3 is TGTGCCAGCAGCCCTTCGTGGAGCACAGATACGCAGTATTTT.

The rearrangement links TRBV19 to TRBJ1-2; 7 bases are shared with TRBD1. The germline V gene encodes CDR1 LNHDA and CDR2 SQIVND (reference sequence). V shed 3 bases, J shed 1 base, and the junction held 5 bases outside the gene matches. This CDR3 is 15 amino acids long. The CDR3 DNA is TGTGCCAGTAGTATCGGGGGACAGATTAACTATGGCTACACCTTC. Its protein product is CASSIGGQINYGYTF.

This clone was found a few times. V and J are TRBV5-1 and TRBJ2-1, with 7 bases aligning to TRBD2. Per the germline V gene, CDR1 is SGHRS and CDR2 is YFSETQ. The CDR3 is 16 amino acids. Trimming took 0 bases from V and 9 from J; bases not matched to a gene: 12. The CDR3 DNA reads TGCGCCAGCAGCTTGGATCTAGCGGTTCTCGGGGGTGAGCAGTTCTTC. It encodes CASSLDLAVLGGEQFF.

This clone was observed a handful of times. V gene TRBV29-1 combines with J gene TRBJ2-3, with a weak D call TRBD2 (6 bases). Trimming took 7 bases from V and 0 from J, leaving 14 bases between them. Germline V CDR1 and CDR2: SQVTM, ANQGSEA. The CDR3 spans 14 residues. The CDR3 nucleotides are TGCAGCGCCAGCCGGCTAGCGAGCACAGATACGCAGTATTTT. It translates to CSASRLASTDTQYF.

The chain has TRBV27 and TRBJ1-5; possibly TRBD1 for D (5 bases). Germline-derived CDR1 and CDR2 are MNHEY and SMNVEV (reference sequence). V was shortened by 1 base and J by 4 bases, with 17 bases between the two germline ends. The CDR3 covers 17 residues. The CDR3 region is CASSLYPPQGSNQPQHF. Written as DNA, the CDR3 is TGTGCCAGCAGTTTATACCCCCCCCAGGGTAGTAATCAGCCCCAGCATTTT.

The genes are TRBV5-1 and TRBJ1-1; the D gene is possibly TRBD1 (6 bases). This CDR3 has 12 amino acids. Per germline, CDR1 SGHRS and CDR2 YFSETQ. The V and J ends lost 4 bases and 5 bases respectively, with 9 bases between them. The CDR3 here is CASSQGTTEAFF. DNA of the CDR3: TGCGCCAGCAGCCAAGGGACAACTGAAGCTTTCTTT.

This clone was seen a few times. This sequence joins TRBV4-1 and TRBJ2-7; 7 bases map to TRBD1. The germline gives CDR1 MGHRA, CDR2 YSYEKL. The ends lost 5 bases at V and 7 bases at J; junction bases unmatched: 14. CDR3 size: 15 residues. The CDR3 loop reads CASSSRQGLPGEQYF. The CDR3 DNA follows: TGCGCCAGCAGCTCCCGACAGGGCCTCCCGGGGGAGCAGTACTTC.